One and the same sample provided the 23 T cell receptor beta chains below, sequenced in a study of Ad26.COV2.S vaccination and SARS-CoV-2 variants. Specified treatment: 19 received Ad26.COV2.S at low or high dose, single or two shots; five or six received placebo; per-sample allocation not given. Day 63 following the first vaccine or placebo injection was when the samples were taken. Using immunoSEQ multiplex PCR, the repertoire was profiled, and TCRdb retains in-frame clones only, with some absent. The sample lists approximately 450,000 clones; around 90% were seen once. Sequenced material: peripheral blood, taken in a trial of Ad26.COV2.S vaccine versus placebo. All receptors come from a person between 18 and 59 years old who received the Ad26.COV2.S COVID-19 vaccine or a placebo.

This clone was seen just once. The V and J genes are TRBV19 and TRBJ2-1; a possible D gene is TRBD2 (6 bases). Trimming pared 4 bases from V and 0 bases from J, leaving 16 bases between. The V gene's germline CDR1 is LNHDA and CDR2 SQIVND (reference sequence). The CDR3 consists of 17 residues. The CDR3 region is CASSSGNWRSSYNEQFF. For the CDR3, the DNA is TGTGCCAGTAGTAGCGGGAACTGGAGGAGCTCCTACAATGAGCAGTTCTTC.

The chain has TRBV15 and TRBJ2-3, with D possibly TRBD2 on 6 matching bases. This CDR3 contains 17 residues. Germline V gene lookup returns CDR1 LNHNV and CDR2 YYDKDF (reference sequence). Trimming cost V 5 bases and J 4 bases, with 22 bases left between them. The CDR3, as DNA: TGTGCCACCAGCTCCCTCTATAATCGGGGGAGTCCAGATACGCAGTATTTT. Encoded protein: CATSSLYNRGSPDTQYF.

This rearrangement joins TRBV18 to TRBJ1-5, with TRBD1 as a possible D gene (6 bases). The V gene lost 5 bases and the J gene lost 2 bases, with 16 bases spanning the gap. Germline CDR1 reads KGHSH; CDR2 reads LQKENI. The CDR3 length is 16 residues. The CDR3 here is CASSGTGSLGNQPQHF. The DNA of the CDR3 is TGTGCCAGCTCAGGCACAGGGAGTCTCGGCAATCAGCCCCAGCATTTT.

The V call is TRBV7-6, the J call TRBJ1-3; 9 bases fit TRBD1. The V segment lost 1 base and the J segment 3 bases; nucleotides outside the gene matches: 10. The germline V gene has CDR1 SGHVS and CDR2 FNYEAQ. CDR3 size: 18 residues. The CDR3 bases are TGTGCCAGCAGCTTAGGGAACCCAACAGGGGGCGATGGAAACACCATATATTTT. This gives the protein CASSLGNPTGGDGNTIYF.

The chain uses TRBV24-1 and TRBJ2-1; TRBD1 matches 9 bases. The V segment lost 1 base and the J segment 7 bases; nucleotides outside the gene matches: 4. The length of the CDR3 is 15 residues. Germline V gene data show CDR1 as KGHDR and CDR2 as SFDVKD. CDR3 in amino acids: CATSDFGTGKNEQFF. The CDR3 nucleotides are TGTGCCACCAGTGATTTCGGGACAGGGAAGAATGAGCAGTTCTTC.

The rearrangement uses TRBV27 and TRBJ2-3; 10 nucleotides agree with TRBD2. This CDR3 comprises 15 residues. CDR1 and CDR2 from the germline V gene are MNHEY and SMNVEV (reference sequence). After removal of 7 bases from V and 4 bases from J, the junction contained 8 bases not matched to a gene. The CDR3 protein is CASTFASGSADTQYF. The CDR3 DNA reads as TGTGCCAGCACCTTCGCTAGCGGGAGTGCAGATACGCAGTATTTT.

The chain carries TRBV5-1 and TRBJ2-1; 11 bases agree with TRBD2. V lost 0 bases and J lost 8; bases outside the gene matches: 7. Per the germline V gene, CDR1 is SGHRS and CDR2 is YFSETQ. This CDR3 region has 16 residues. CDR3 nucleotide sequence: TGCGCCAGCAGCTTGGTACTAGCGGGAGTTCATTATGAGCAGTTCTTC. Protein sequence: CASSLVLAGVHYEQFF.

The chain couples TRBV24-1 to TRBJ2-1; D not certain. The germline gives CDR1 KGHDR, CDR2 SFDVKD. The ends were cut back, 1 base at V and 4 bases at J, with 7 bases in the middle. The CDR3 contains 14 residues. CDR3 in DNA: TGTGCCACCAGTGATTTTGGGCTTTACAATGAGCAGTTCTTC. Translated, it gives CATSDFGLYNEQFF.

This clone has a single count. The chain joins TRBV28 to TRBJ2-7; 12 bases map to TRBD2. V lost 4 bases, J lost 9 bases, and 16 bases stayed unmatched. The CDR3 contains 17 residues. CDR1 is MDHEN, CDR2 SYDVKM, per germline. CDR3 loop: CASSSYTGLAGTGMQYF. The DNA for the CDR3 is TGTGCCAGCAGTTCCTATACTGGACTAGCGGGAACTGGTATGCAGTACTTC.

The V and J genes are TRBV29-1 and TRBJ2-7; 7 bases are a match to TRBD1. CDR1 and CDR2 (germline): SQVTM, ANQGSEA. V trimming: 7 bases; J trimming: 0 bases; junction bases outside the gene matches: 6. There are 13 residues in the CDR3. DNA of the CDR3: TGCAGCGCTTGGGACAGCCTCTCCTACGAGCAGTACTTC. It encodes CSAWDSLSYEQYF.

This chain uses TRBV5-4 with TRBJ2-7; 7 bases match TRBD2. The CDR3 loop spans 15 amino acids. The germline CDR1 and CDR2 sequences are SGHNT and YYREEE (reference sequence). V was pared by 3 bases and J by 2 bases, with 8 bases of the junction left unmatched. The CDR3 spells CASSSRTRAPYEQYF. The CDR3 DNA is TGTGCCAGCAGCTCACGGACTAGGGCCCCCTACGAGCAGTACTTC. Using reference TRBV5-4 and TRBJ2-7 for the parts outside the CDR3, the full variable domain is ETGVTQSPTHLIKTRGQQVTLRCSSQSGHNTVSWYQQALGQGPQFIFQYYREEENGRGNFPPRFSGLQFPNYSSELNVNALELDDSALYLCASSSRTRAPYEQYFGPGTRLTVT.

CDR3 sequence reads: CASSGGLAGGPGTQYF. The CDR3, as DNA: TGTGCCAGCAGTGGGGGACTAGCGGGAGGGCCAGGGACCCAGTACTTC. The V gene is TRBV25-1, the J gene TRBJ2-5; 16 bases fit TRBD2. V shed 4 bases, J shed 7 bases, and the junction held 6 bases outside the gene matches. The CDR3 is 16 amino acids. CDR1 is MGHDK, CDR2 SYGVNS, per germline.

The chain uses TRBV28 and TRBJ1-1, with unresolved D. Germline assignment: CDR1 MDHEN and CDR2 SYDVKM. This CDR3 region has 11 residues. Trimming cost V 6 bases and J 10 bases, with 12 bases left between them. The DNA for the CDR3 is TGTGCCAGCAGCCAAATGGCAATAGCTTTCTTT. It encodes CASSQMAIAFF.

For the CDR3, the DNA is TGTGCCAGCTCACCCCTTGGACTAGCGAACTACAATGAGCAGTTCTTC. Its translation: CASSPLGLANYNEQFF. The chain carries TRBV18 and TRBJ2-1; 9 bases fit TRBD2. Looked up from germline, CDR1 is KGHSH and CDR2 is LQKENI. V lost 3 bases and J lost 3; bases outside the gene matches: 6. The CDR3 length is 16 residues.

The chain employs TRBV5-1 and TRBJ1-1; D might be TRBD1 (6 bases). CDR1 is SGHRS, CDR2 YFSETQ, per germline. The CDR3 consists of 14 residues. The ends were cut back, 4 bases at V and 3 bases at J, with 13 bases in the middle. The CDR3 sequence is CASSAQGWDTEAFF. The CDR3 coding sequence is TGCGCCAGCAGCGCCCAGGGGTGGGACACTGAAGCTTTCTTT.

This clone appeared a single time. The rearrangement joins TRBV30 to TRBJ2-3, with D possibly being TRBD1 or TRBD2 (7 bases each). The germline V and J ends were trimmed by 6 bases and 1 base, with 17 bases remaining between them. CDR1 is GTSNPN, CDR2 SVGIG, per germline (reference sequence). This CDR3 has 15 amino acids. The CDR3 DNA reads TGTGCCTGCCAAAGGGGGCTAGCGGGCACAGATACGCAGTATTTT. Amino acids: CACQRGLAGTDTQYF.

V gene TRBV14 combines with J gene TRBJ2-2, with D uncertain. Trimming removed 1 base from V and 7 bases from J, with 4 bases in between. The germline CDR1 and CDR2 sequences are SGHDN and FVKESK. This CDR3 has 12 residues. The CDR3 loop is CASSQAIGELFF. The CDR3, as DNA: TGTGCCAGCAGCCAAGCGATCGGGGAGCTGTTTTTT. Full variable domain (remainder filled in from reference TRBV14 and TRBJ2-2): EAGVTQFPSHSVIEKGQTVTLRCDPISGHDNLYWYRRVMGKEIKFLLHFVKESKQDESGMPNNRFLAERTGGTYSTLKVQPAELEDSGVYFCASSQAIGELFFGEGSRLTVL.

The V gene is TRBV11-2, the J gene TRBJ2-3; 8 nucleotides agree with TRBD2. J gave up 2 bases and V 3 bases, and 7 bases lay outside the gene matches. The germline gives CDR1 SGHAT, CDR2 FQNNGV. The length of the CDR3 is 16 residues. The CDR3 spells CASSFHVAGNTDTQYF. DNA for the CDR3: TGTGCCAGCAGCTTTCACGTAGCGGGAAACACAGATACGCAGTATTTT. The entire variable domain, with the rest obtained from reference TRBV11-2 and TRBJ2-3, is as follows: EAGVAQSPRYKIIEKRQSVAFWCNPISGHATLYWYQQILGQGPKLLIQFQNNGVVDDSQLPKDRFSAERLKGVDSTLKIQPAKLEDSAVYLCASSFHVAGNTDTQYFGPGTRLTVL.

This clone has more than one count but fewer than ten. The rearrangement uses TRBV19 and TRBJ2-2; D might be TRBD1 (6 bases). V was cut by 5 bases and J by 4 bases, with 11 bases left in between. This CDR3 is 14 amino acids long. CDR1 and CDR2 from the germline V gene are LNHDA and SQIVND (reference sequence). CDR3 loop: CASSRRQATGELFF. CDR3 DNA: TGTGCCAGTAGTCGCCGACAGGCCACCGGGGAGCTGTTTTTT.

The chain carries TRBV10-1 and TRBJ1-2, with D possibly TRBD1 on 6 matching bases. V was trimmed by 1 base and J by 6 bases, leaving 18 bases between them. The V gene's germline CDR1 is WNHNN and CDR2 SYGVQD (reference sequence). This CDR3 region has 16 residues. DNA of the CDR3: TGCGCCAGCAGTGAGTTCGACAGAACGGGGGCACATGGCTACACCTTC. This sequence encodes CASSEFDRTGAHGYTF.

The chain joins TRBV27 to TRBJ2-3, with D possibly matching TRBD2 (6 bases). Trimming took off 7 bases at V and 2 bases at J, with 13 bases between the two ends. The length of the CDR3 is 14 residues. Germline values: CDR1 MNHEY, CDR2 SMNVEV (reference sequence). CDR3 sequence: CASNPRDSTDTQYF. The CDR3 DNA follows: TGTGCCAGCAACCCGCGGGACTCCACAGATACGCAGTATTTT.

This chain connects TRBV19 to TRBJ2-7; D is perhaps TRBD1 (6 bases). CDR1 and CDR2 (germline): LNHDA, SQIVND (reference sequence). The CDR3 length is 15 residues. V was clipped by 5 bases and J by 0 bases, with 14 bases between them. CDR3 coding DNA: TGTGCCAGTAGTTGGGGACAAGGGGACTCCTACGAGCAGTACTTC. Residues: CASSWGQGDSYEQYF.

The CDR3 coding sequence is TGTGCCAGCAGCTTGGGCCCTAGCGTCTACGAGCAGTACTTC. This codes for CASSLGPSVYEQYF. This chain links TRBV5-4 with TRBJ2-7; a weak D match, TRBD2 (6 bases). The length of the CDR3 is 14 residues. V lost 0 bases and J lost 3, with 10 bases in between. Germline-derived CDR1 and CDR2 are SGHNT and YYREEE (reference sequence).